One sample yielded the 23 T cell receptor beta chains listed below, sequenced in a study of identifying expanded T cells in peripheral blood. Measured with immunoSEQ multiplex PCR; TCRdb has only the in-frame clones, and not every one. The table lists 70,000 to 95,000 clones, approximately 90% of them singletons, with 7% to 7.5% in the top ten. Sequenced input: blood. All receptors come from a person aged 18 to 70 in good health.

This chain connects TRBV7-6 to TRBJ2-5, with a tentative D call TRBD1 (5 bases). The germline gives CDR1 SGHVS, CDR2 FNYEAQ. The CDR3 is 14 residues long. The V and J ends lost 5 bases and 5 bases respectively, with 15 bases between them. The CDR3 loop reads CASSDRLGRETQYF. CDR3 sequence (DNA): TGTGCCAGCAGCGACAGACTGGGTAGGGAGACCCAGTACTTC.

The genes are TRBV7-2 and TRBJ2-1; D remains unclear. Trimming took off 0 bases at V and 3 bases at J, with 6 bases between the two ends. The CDR3 consists of 14 residues. CDR1 and CDR2 (germline): SGHTA, FQGNSA. CDR3 DNA: TGTGCCAGCAGCTTAGCCCCCCGCTACAATGAGCAGTTCTTC. It is translated as CASSLAPRYNEQFF.

V gene TRBV9 combines with J gene TRBJ1-1; D might be TRBD1 (5 bases). Trimming left V 3 bases short and J 1 base short, with 10 bases between. CDR1 SGDLS and CDR2 YYNGEE come from the germline V gene. This CDR3 region has 14 residues. CDR3 sequence reads: CASSEAGGNTEAFF. The CDR3 DNA sequence: TGTGCCAGCAGCGAGGCGGGGGGGAACACTGAAGCTTTCTTT.

CDR3 in amino acids: CASSPGGAGTEAFF. The CDR3 DNA follows: TGCGCCAGCAGCCCCGGGGGGGCGGGAACTGAAGCTTTCTTT. This chain joins TRBV5-1 and TRBJ1-1, with TRBD1 as a possible D gene (6 bases). The CDR3 is 14 amino acids. V was pared by 4 bases and J by 5 bases, with 15 bases between. CDR1 SGHRS and CDR2 YFSETQ come from the germline V gene.

The V call is TRBV7-6, the J call TRBJ2-5; D not certain. V was cut by 0 bases and J by 5 bases, with 4 bases left in between. Germline assignment: CDR1 SGHVS and CDR2 FNYEAQ. The CDR3 has 12 amino acids. DNA of the CDR3: TGTGCCAGCAGCTTAGCGCGCGAGACCCAGTACTTC. Its translation is CASSLARETQYF.

This chain connects TRBV7-9 to TRBJ1-2; no firm D call. Trimming removed 1 base at V and 4 bases at J, with 7 bases between. The germline V gene has CDR1 SEHNR and CDR2 FQNEAQ (reference sequence). This CDR3 is built from 13 residues. In nucleotides, the CDR3 is TGTGCCAGCAGCTTAGGGGAGTTCTATGGCTACACCTTC. It yields the protein CASSLGEFYGYTF.

This sequence joins TRBV9 and TRBJ2-6; D gene unclear. V was pared by 4 bases and J by 3 bases, with 8 bases between. Per the germline V gene, CDR1 is SGDLS and CDR2 is YYNGEE. The CDR3 is 14 residues long. In nucleotides, the CDR3 is TGTGCCAGCAGCACGAAAGGTGGGGCCAACGTCCTGACTTTC. Translation gives CASSTKGGANVLTF.

This clone was observed once. This chain joins TRBV15 and TRBJ2-3; TRBD2 is a possible D gene (5 bases). The CDR3 loop spans 12 amino acids. The V gene lost 8 bases and the J gene lost 2 bases, with 8 bases spanning the gap. CDR1 and CDR2 (germline): LNHNV, YYDKDF (reference sequence). The CDR3 spells CATLEDTDTQYF. CDR3 nucleotide sequence: TGTGCCACCCTGGAGGACACAGATACGCAGTATTTT.

V is TRBV5-1 and J is TRBJ2-1, with D uncertain. The CDR3 is 12 residues long. With 0 bases removed from V and 7 bases from J, the gap between germline ends came to 5 bases. The germline V gene encodes CDR1 SGHRS and CDR2 YFSETQ. CDR3 sequence: CASSLEVNEQFF. For the CDR3, the DNA is TGCGCCAGCAGCTTGGAGGTAAATGAGCAGTTCTTC.

The V call is TRBV12-5, the J call TRBJ1-2; perhaps TRBD1 as D (6 bases). Germline V gives CDR1 LGHNT, CDR2 FRNRAP. The CDR3 contains 13 residues. Trimming shortened V by 9 bases and J by 3 bases, and 14 bases separated the two germline ends. This CDR3 is CASATDSHYGYTF. Written as DNA, the CDR3 is TGTGCTAGCGCGACGGACAGCCACTATGGCTACACCTTC.

This chain joins TRBV5-6 and TRBJ1-5, with 8 bases matching TRBD1. The CDR3 is 16 amino acids. Trimming cost V 4 bases and J 0 bases; bases outside gene matches: 6. The germline CDR1 and CDR2 sequences are SGHDT and YYEEEE. CDR3 DNA: TGTGCCAGCAGCCTTCGGACAGGGATTAGCAATCAGCCCCAGCATTTT. It translates to CASSLRTGISNQPQHF.

The CDR3 sequence: CSARGLVQQYF. The CDR3 DNA follows: TGCAGTGCTAGAGGCCTGGTGCAACAGTACTTC. The rearrangement links TRBV20-1 to TRBJ2-7; no clear D. CDR1 and CDR2 (germline): DFQATT, SNEGSKA (reference sequence). The length of the CDR3 is 11 residues. Trimming cost V 1 base and J 10 bases, with 11 bases left between them.

This sequence joins TRBV5-1 and TRBJ2-5; D may be TRBD2 (6 bases). The CDR3 contains 13 residues. Germline V lookup: CDR1 SGHRS, CDR2 YFSETQ. Trimming took off 4 bases at V and 2 bases at J, with 9 bases between the two ends. CDR3 loop: CASSRGLQETQYF. As DNA, the CDR3 is TGCGCCAGCAGCCGGGGACTGCAAGAGACCCAGTACTTC.

The V call is TRBV10-2, the J call TRBJ1-1; no clear D gene. This CDR3 contains 12 residues. Germline V gives CDR1 WSHSY, CDR2 SAAADI. V was trimmed by 8 bases and J by 0 bases, leaving 7 bases between them. CDR3 residues: CASLDLNTEAFF. The CDR3 DNA is TGCGCCAGCTTAGATCTGAACACTGAAGCTTTCTTT.

The V gene is TRBV30, the J gene TRBJ1-1; D remains ambiguous. The CDR3 has 14 residues. Germline loops: CDR1 GTSNPN, CDR2 SVGIG (reference sequence). The ends were cut back, 0 bases at V and 0 bases at J, with 8 bases in the middle. CDR3: CAWSVDGVNTEAFF. CDR3 in DNA: TGTGCCTGGAGTGTAGATGGGGTGAACACTGAAGCTTTCTTT.

This rearrangement joins TRBV30 to TRBJ2-1; TRBD1 might be the D (5 bases). The CDR3 length is 12 residues. Germline V lookup: CDR1 GTSNPN, CDR2 SVGIG (reference sequence). V shed 2 bases and J shed 5 bases, with 7 bases lying between them. The CDR3 here is CAWSQTDNEQFF. CDR3 sequence (DNA): TGTGCCTGGAGTCAGACAGACAATGAGCAGTTCTTC.

V and J are TRBV7-9 and TRBJ1-2; possible D gene TRBD1, 6 bases. Germline V lookup: CDR1 SEHNR, CDR2 FQNEAQ (reference sequence). The CDR3 loop spans 13 amino acids. Trimming took off 4 bases at V and 4 bases at J, with 10 bases between the two ends. CDR3 loop: CASSSGVPYGYTF. CDR3 in DNA: TGTGCCAGCAGCTCAGGGGTTCCCTATGGCTACACCTTC.

The J gene is TRBJ2-2, the V gene TRBV7-3; D is undetermined. The CDR3 runs 13 residues. Germline V gene sequence: CDR1 SGHTA, CDR2 FQGTGA. Trimming took off 8 bases at V and 7 bases at J, with 14 bases between the two ends. CDR3 DNA sequence: TGTGCCAGCGGCCAGACCCCCGGCGGGGAGCTGTTTTTT. Its translation: CASGQTPGGELFF.

The rearrangement uses TRBV10-1 and TRBJ2-4; the match to TRBD1 covers 10 bases. V gave up 2 bases and J gave up 2 bases; unmatched junction bases: 6. The CDR3 is 17 residues long. Germline CDR1 and CDR2: WNHNN and SYGVQD (reference sequence). CDR3 amino acids: CASSERGQGISKNIQYF. CDR3 coding DNA: TGCGCCAGCAGTGAGAGGGGACAGGGGATTTCCAAAAACATTCAGTACTTC.

The genes are TRBV5-1 and TRBJ2-2; D not certain. CDR3 length: 14 residues. Deletions cut 0 bases from V and 5 bases from J, with 8 bases between. Germline CDR1 is SGHRS and CDR2 is YFSETQ. The CDR3 region is CASSLEFLTGELFF. CDR3 nucleotide sequence: TGCGCCAGCAGCTTGGAGTTCCTGACCGGGGAGCTGTTTTTT.

V and J are TRBV6-1 and TRBJ2-7; TRBD2 agrees at 13 bases. This CDR3 has 16 amino acids. Germline CDR1 is MNHNS and CDR2 is SASEGT. The J segment lost 3 bases and the V segment lost 4 bases, leaving 6 bases of the junction unmatched. The CDR3 sequence is CASSGWTSGSVYEQYF. CDR3 sequence (DNA): TGTGCCAGCAGTGGCTGGACTAGCGGGAGTGTCTACGAGCAGTACTTC.

The rearrangement uses TRBV14 and TRBJ2-1; TRBD2 matches 9 bases. CDR3 length equals 15 residues. The germline CDR1 and CDR2 sequences are SGHDN and FVKESK. Trimming at V came to 5 bases and at J to 4 bases, leaving 6 bases not matched to a gene. CDR3 nucleotide sequence: TGTGCCAGCAGCAAAAGCGGGGGGCTTTACAATGAGCAGTTCTTC. The encoded protein is CASSKSGGLYNEQFF.

This clone was seen just once. The V gene is TRBV30, the J gene TRBJ1-5; the match to TRBD1 covers 7 bases. The J segment lost 2 bases and the V segment lost 2 bases, leaving 3 bases of the junction unmatched. The CDR3 totals 14 residues. Per the germline V gene, CDR1 is GTSNPN and CDR2 is SVGIG (reference sequence). CDR3 in DNA: TGTGCCTGGAGTACAGGGACAGGCAATCAGCCCCAGCATTTT. Amino acids: CAWSTGTGNQPQHF. Complete variable domain (other parts from reference TRBV30 and TRBJ1-5): SQTIHQWPATLVQPVGSPLSLECTVEGTSNPNLYWYRQAAGRGLQLLFYSVGIGQISSEVPQNLSASRPQDRQFILSSKKLLLSDSGFYLCAWSTGTGNQPQHFGDGTRLSIL.